These 25 T cell receptor beta chains originate from one sample sequenced in a study of cytomegalovirus exposure and HLA in healthy donors. The study ran its PCR with 60 Vbeta and 13 Jbeta primers. The protocol was immunoSEQ multiplex PCR, while the TCRdb copy is restricted to in-frame clones and leaves out a portion. The sample contains 95,000 to 150,000 clones, more than 55% of which appear only once. Sequencing was performed on PBMCs. The receptors shown here come from a young man in good health and CMV-seronegative.

J is TRBJ2-6 and V is TRBV12-1; TRBD2 was called by the table and not checked on the DNA. TRBV12-1 is designated a pseudogene. CDR3 size: 17 residues. CDR3 sequence (DNA): TGTGCCAGCAGCCTACTAGCGGTATTCTCTGGGGCCAACGTCCTGACTTTC. Translated, it gives CASSLLAVFSGANVLTF.

V gene TRBV7-9 combines with J gene TRBJ1-4; 7 nucleotides agree with TRBD1. Per germline, CDR1 SEHNR and CDR2 FQNEAQ (reference sequence). This CDR3 is built from 14 residues. Trimming at V came to 6 bases and at J to 17 bases, leaving 18 bases not matched to a gene. The CDR3 bases are TGTGCCAGCAGTGAGCAGGGGGGAATATCTCGGCGTTTTTTT. Its protein is CASSEQGGISRRFF.

The chain carries TRBV25-1 and TRBJ2-1; 9 bases are shared with TRBD2. There are 15 residues in the CDR3. V dropped 3 bases and J dropped 7; count of bases not matched to a gene: 7. Germline assignment: CDR1 MGHDK and CDR2 SYGVNS. The CDR3 is CASSEVAGVLNEQFF. Here the CDR3 DNA reads TGTGCCAGCAGTGAGGTAGCGGGAGTTCTAAATGAGCAGTTCTTC.

CDR3 sequence (DNA): TGTGCCTGGATAGGAAGGGGCACTGGAAACACCATATATTTT. Translated: CAWIGRGTGNTIYF. This chain uses TRBV30 with TRBJ1-3; perhaps TRBD1 as D (5 bases). CDR1 is GTSNPN, CDR2 SVGIG, per germline (reference sequence). The CDR3 has 14 amino acids. V was cut by 4 bases and J by 2 bases, with 12 bases left in between.

The genes are TRBV30 and TRBJ1-1; the D is unclear. The CDR3 is made up of 11 amino acids. Germline CDR1 reads GTSNPN; CDR2 reads SVGIG (reference sequence). Trimming shortened V by 3 bases and J by 11 bases, and 13 bases separated the two germline ends. In DNA form, the CDR3 reads TGTGCCTGGAGGACCGGGAGTAAGGCTTTCTTT. Residues: CAWRTGSKAFF.

The gene calls are TRBV10-2 and TRBJ2-5; 8 bases map to TRBD1. This CDR3 has 13 amino acids. V trimming: 5 bases; J trimming: 6 bases; junction bases outside the gene matches: 5. Looked up from germline, CDR1 is WSHSY and CDR2 is SAAADI. CDR3 amino acids: CASSQGAPKTQYF. CDR3 DNA: TGCGCCAGCAGTCAGGGGGCGCCCAAGACCCAGTACTTC.

V is TRBV28 and J is TRBJ1-1; D unresolved. The CDR3 is made up of 14 amino acids. The germline V gene has CDR1 MDHEN and CDR2 SYDVKM. Trimming took off 3 bases at V and 4 bases at J, with 12 bases between the two ends. CDR3 sequence (DNA): TGTGCCAGCAGTTTTTCCGGGAAGAGCACTGAAGCTTTCTTT. As protein: CASSFSGKSTEAFF.

The genes are TRBV9 and TRBJ2-5, with TRBD1 identical over 12 bases. The CDR3 consists of 16 residues. Germline CDR1 reads SGDLS; CDR2 reads YYNGEE. The J segment lost 5 bases and the V segment lost 3 bases, leaving 8 bases of the junction unmatched. As DNA, the CDR3 is TGTGCCAGCAGCGGACTCGGGGACAGGGGGCTTGAGACCCAGTACTTC. Its translation: CASSGLGDRGLETQYF.

The chain joins TRBV7-8 to TRBJ2-5, with 8 bases matching TRBD1. With the DNA end fitting TRBJ2-7 better, the J assignment may be wrong. CDR1 SGHVS and CDR2 FQNEAQ come from the germline V gene. The CDR3 has 15 amino acids. The CDR3 protein is CASSLADRDSYEQYF. The CDR3 nucleotides read TGTGCCAGCAGCTTAGCGGACAGGGACTCCTACGAGCAGTACTTC.

The DNA of the CDR3 is TGTGCCAGCAGCGCAACTAGCGGGGCGAACACCGGGGAGCTGTTTTTT. Protein product: CASSATSGANTGELFF. The V and J genes are TRBV7-9 and TRBJ2-2, with 10 bases aligning to TRBD2. J gave up 0 bases and V 5 bases, and 3 bases lay outside the gene matches. The CDR3 runs to 16 residues. CDR1 SEHNR and CDR2 FQNEAQ come from the germline V gene (reference sequence).

This chain joins TRBV28 and TRBJ1-2; a weak D match, TRBD1 (5 bases). Trimming pared 6 bases from V and 8 bases from J, leaving 19 bases between. The CDR3 covers 14 residues. The germline gives CDR1 MDHEN, CDR2 SYDVKM. For the CDR3, the DNA is TGTGCCAGCAGCCCGGGGGGGTATTCAGAAGGCTACACCTTC. Protein: CASSPGGYSEGYTF.

This clone has just a few counts. The chain has TRBV9 and TRBJ1-1; no firm D call. Trimming removed 0 bases from V and 5 bases from J, with 14 bases in between. Germline-derived CDR1 and CDR2 are SGDLS and YYNGEE. The CDR3 length is 15 residues. Written as DNA, the CDR3 is TGTGCCAGCAGCGTAGTCGGAGGAGGCGGGACTGAAGCTTTCTTT. It is translated as CASSVVGGGGTEAFF.

The chain combines TRBV27 with TRBJ1-2; a possible D gene is TRBD1 (5 bases). Germline loops: CDR1 MNHEY, CDR2 SMNVEV (reference sequence). CDR3 length equals 14 residues. With 5 bases removed from V and 4 bases from J, the gap between germline ends came to 14 bases. In DNA form, the CDR3 reads TGTGCCAGCAGTCTAAATCGACAGCCCTATGGCTACACCTTC. The encoded protein is CASSLNRQPYGYTF.

The chain employs TRBV7-9 and TRBJ1-1; no clear D gene. The CDR3 sequence is 15 residues long. V gave up 5 bases and J gave up 0 bases, with 13 bases separating them. Germline-derived CDR1 and CDR2 are SEHNR and FQNEAQ (reference sequence). DNA for the CDR3: TGTGCCAGCAGCCCGAAGGAGAGGTTGAACACTGAAGCTTTCTTT. This encodes CASSPKERLNTEAFF.

The chain combines TRBV19 with TRBJ2-5; 7 bases agree with TRBD1. V was pared by 8 bases and J by 2 bases, with 11 bases of the junction left unmatched. There are 15 residues in the CDR3. Germline V gene data show CDR1 as LNHDA and CDR2 as SQIVND (reference sequence). CDR3 nucleotides: TGTGCCAGTGGACAAGTGGGGACAGTTCAAGAGACCCAGTACTTC. It translates to CASGQVGTVQETQYF.

This clone was counted between two and nine times. This chain links TRBV21-1 with TRBJ2-4; the table's D call of TRBD2 was not tested on the DNA. TRBV21-1 is described as a pseudogene. CDR3 length: 14 amino acids. This chain's CDR3 is CASSPAEAKNIQYF. The CDR3 region has the DNA TGTGCCAGCAGTCCGGCGGAAGCCAAAAACATTCAGTACTTC.

Concerning this clone: At one of its ends the junction is not consistent with the germline gene, which may arise from a read error. The CDR3 is CASKRAETVNPPQHF. For the CDR3, the DNA is TGTGCCAGTAAGCGGGCCGAGACAGTGAATCCGCCCCAGCATTTT. The chain carries TRBV19 and TRBJ1-5; a possible D gene is TRBD1 (5 bases). This CDR3 comprises 15 residues. CDR1 and CDR2 (germline): LNHDA, SQIVND (reference sequence).

This chain connects TRBV5-4 to TRBJ1-1; D may be TRBD1 (5 bases). Germline assignment: CDR1 SGHNT and CDR2 YYREEE (reference sequence). V dropped 4 bases and J dropped 6 bases, with 16 bases sitting between them. CDR3 length: 14 residues. The CDR3 nucleotides read TGTGCCAGCAGCCTGACAGCATACGGACCTGAAGCTTTCTTT. Translation: CASSLTAYGPEAFF. Full variable domain (remainder filled in from reference TRBV5-4 and TRBJ1-1): ETGVTQSPTHLIKTRGQQVTLRCSSQSGHNTVSWYQQALGQGPQFIFQYYREEENGRGNFPPRFSGLQFPNYSSELNVNALELDDSALYLCASSLTAYGPEAFFGQGTRLTVV.

This sequence joins TRBV7-6 and TRBJ2-1, with TRBD2 identical over 10 bases. The CDR3 runs to 14 residues. The germline CDR1 and CDR2 sequences are SGHVS and FNYEAQ. V dropped 5 bases and J dropped 7; count of bases not matched to a gene: 5. CDR3 loop: CASSPKGLANEQFF. For the CDR3, the DNA is TGTGCCAGCAGCCCAAAGGGACTAGCGAATGAGCAGTTCTTC.

This clone was seen only a few times. The rearrangement uses TRBV30 and TRBJ2-3, with D perhaps matching TRBD2 (6 bases). The germline V gene has CDR1 GTSNPN and CDR2 SVGIG (reference sequence). The V and J ends lost 1 base and 0 bases respectively, with 26 bases between them. The CDR3 spans 20 residues. DNA for the CDR3: TGTGCCTGGAGTGGATATTGGCGGGGTAGTCTAGGTTCTAGCACAGATACGCAGTATTTT. Amino acid sequence: CAWSGYWRGSLGSSTDTQYF.

This clone was seen once. The chain uses TRBV7-2 and TRBJ2-1, with D unresolved. CDR1 SGHTA and CDR2 FQGNSA come from the germline V gene. The V end lost 2 bases, the J end lost 7 bases, and 12 bases lay between the germline ends. The CDR3 is 14 residues long. The CDR3 bases are TGTGCCAGCAGCTTATACAACGGAGCGAATGAGCAGTTCTTC. As protein: CASSLYNGANEQFF.

V usage is TRBV6-5 and J usage is TRBJ1-4; possibly TRBD1 for D (5 bases). Trimming removed 2 bases from V and 7 bases from J, with 17 bases in between. This CDR3 has 16 residues. Germline V gene sequence: CDR1 MNHEY, CDR2 SVGAGI. DNA for the CDR3: TGTGCCAGCAGTTACCGCCAAAGCCAGGGAAGTGAAAAACTGTTTTTT. Translation gives CASSYRQSQGSEKLFF.

The CDR3 is CSVSQGISNQPQHF. The CDR3 DNA sequence: TGCAGCGTTTCCCAGGGGATTAGCAATCAGCCCCAGCATTTT. The chain combines TRBV29-1 with TRBJ1-5, with D maybe TRBD1 (6 bases). The length of the CDR3 is 14 residues. V gave up 5 bases and J gave up 0 bases, with 11 bases separating them. In germline, CDR1 is SQVTM, CDR2 ANQGSEA.

V is TRBV6-1 and J is TRBJ1-5; 11 bases fit TRBD1. Germline CDR1 reads MNHNS; CDR2 reads SASEGT. V was clipped by 6 bases and J by 7 bases; unmatched bases: 8. CDR3 size: 15 residues. The CDR3 DNA is TGTGCCAGCAGGGAGGGGTGGACAGGGGGCCAGCCCCAGCATTTT. Translated, it gives CASREGWTGGQPQHF.

This clone was counted between two and nine times. V is TRBV18 and J is TRBJ2-7, with 7 positions matching TRBD2. There are 15 residues in the CDR3. CDR1 is KGHSH and CDR2 is LQKENI in the germline V gene. J gave up 3 bases and V 6 bases, and 11 bases lay outside the gene matches. Here the CDR3 DNA reads TGTGCCAGCTCCAAGAAGGGACTACTTGACTACGAGCAGTACTTC. Translation: CASSKKGLLDYEQYF.